This passage covers 30 T cell receptor beta chains from one sample sequenced in a study of T-cell reconstitution after alpha-beta-depleted transplantation in children. Unique molecular identifiers were used to barcode this TCRbeta library. MiXCR was run by TCRdb on the PCR reads, yielding one entry per CDR3 protein. The sample lists 350,000 to 450,000 distinct CDR3 sequences, less than 15% occurring once. Sequenced here: PBMCs, sampled from the stem cell graft. These TCRs come from a human donor who donated a stem cell graft to a child with Fanconi anemia.

J is TRBJ2-3 and V is TRBV20-1, with D unresolved. CDR3 size: 15 residues. V was shortened by 0 bases and J by 0 bases, with 10 bases between the two germline ends. Germline CDR1 and CDR2: DFQATT and SNEGSKA (reference sequence). The CDR3, as DNA: TGCAGTGCTAGAGATCTGACCACTAGCACAGATACGCAGTATTTT. This codes for CSARDLTTSTDTQYF.

The genes are TRBV7-9 and TRBJ2-1; TRBD2 aligns across 10 bases. Germline CDR1 reads SEHNR; CDR2 reads FQNEAQ (reference sequence). The CDR3 spans 16 residues. Trimming removed 2 bases from V and 9 bases from J; junction bases left unmatched: 10. The CDR3 loop reads CASSLLGSGGASEQFF. Written as DNA, the CDR3 is TGTGCCAGCAGCTTATTGGGGAGCGGGGGGGCGAGTGAGCAGTTCTTC.

In DNA form, the CDR3 reads TGTGCCAGCAGCTTAGATTGGGCAGGGCAAGAGCAGTACTTC. Residues: CASSLDWAGQEQYF. This sequence joins TRBV7-8 and TRBJ2-7; tentatively, D is TRBD1 (5 bases). Trimming removed 1 base from V and 7 bases from J, with 14 bases in between. CDR3 length: 14 amino acids. Looked up from germline, CDR1 is SGHVS and CDR2 is FQNEAQ.

This clonotype was seen many times. J is TRBJ1-1 and V is TRBV28; D is unclear. The germline CDR1 and CDR2 sequences are MDHEN and SYDVKM. Trimming cost V 2 bases and J 4 bases, with 14 bases left between them. The CDR3 has 15 residues. The DNA for the CDR3 is TGTGCCAGCAGTTTAAGACACATCCCAGGCACTGAAGCTTTCTTT. Its protein is CASSLRHIPGTEAFF. Full variable domain (remainder filled in from reference TRBV28 and TRBJ1-1): DVKVTQSSRYLVKRTGEKVFLECVQDMDHENMFWYRQDPGLGLRLIYFSYDVKMKEKGDIPEGYSVSREKKERFSLILESASTNQTSMYLCASSLRHIPGTEAFFGQGTRLTVV.

This chain joins TRBV29-1 and TRBJ2-7, with D tentatively TRBD1 or TRBD2 (5 bases each). V lost 7 bases to trimming and J lost 1 base, with 41 bases between them. The germline gives CDR1 SQVTM, CDR2 ANQGSEA. This CDR3 contains 22 residues. DNA of the CDR3: TGCAGCGCTAGGGTGAACACCAACGCGCCGGGGCTTAGAAAGAAAGGTTCCTACGAGCAGTACGTC. Its protein is CSARVNTNAPGLRKKGSYEQYV.

The rearrangement joins TRBV24-1 to TRBJ2-3; D ambiguous. This CDR3 spans 15 amino acids. Germline loops: CDR1 KGHDR, CDR2 SFDVKD. V dropped 0 bases and J dropped 0 bases, with 6 bases sitting between them. CDR3 loop: CATSDLVTSTDTQYF. The CDR3 DNA is TGTGCCACCAGTGATTTGGTGACAAGCACAGATACGCAGTATTTT.

This clonotype was seen at least ten times. The gene calls are TRBV6-6 and TRBJ2-3; possibly TRBD1 for D (5 bases). Germline CDR1 is MNHNY and CDR2 is SVGAGI (reference sequence). V was trimmed by 8 bases and J by 2 bases, leaving 11 bases between them. This CDR3 spans 13 amino acids. The chain's CDR3 is CASGRQYTDTQYF. The CDR3 nucleotides are TGTGCCAGCGGTCGACAGTACACAGATACGCAGTATTTT.

The gene calls are TRBV28 and TRBJ2-2; tentative D call: TRBD2 (5 bases). Trimming removed 2 bases from V and 0 bases from J, with 7 bases in between. The CDR3 is 15 amino acids. Germline CDR1 reads MDHEN; CDR2 reads SYDVKM. The CDR3 here is CASSLPGTNTGELFF. CDR3 nucleotides: TGTGCCAGCAGTTTACCGGGGACGAACACCGGGGAGCTGTTTTTT.

The V call is TRBV20-1, the J call TRBJ2-7, with 7 nucleotides matching TRBD1. This CDR3 comprises 15 residues. Losses at the gene ends were 5 bases for V and 6 bases for J; bases not matched to a gene: 16. Germline CDR1 DFQATT, CDR2 SNEGSKA (reference sequence). CDR3 sequence (DNA): TGCAGTGCTCCCGATTACCGGGACAGCGGAATCGAGCAGTACTTC. This encodes CSAPDYRDSGIEQYF.

The chain has TRBV12-3 or TRBV12-4 and TRBJ1-1; 8 positions match TRBD1. There are 18 residues in the CDR3. The J segment lost 3 bases and the V segment lost 5 bases, leaving 17 bases of the junction unmatched. CDR3 loop: CASSLIFSGGSEDTEAFF. For the CDR3, the DNA is TGTGCCAGCAGTCTGATATTTTCAGGGGGCAGCGAGGACACTGAAGCTTTCTTT.

This clonotype was seen ten or more times. The chain joins TRBV12-3 or TRBV12-4 to TRBJ2-6; no firm D call. The CDR3 contains 14 residues. V lost 3 bases to trimming and J lost 0 bases, with 3 bases between them. The CDR3 is CASSFSSGANVLTF. The CDR3 DNA is TGTGCCAGCAGTTTCAGCTCTGGGGCCAACGTCCTGACTTTC.

The DNA for the CDR3 is TGTGCCAGGTCCAGATCTACCGGGGAGCTGTTTTTT. Protein sequence: CARSRSTGELFF. The chain links TRBV7-9 to TRBJ2-2; the D is unclear. CDR3 size: 12 residues. Germline values: CDR1 SEHNR, CDR2 FQNEAQ (reference sequence). The V end lost 9 bases, the J end lost 5 bases, and 10 bases lay between the germline ends. The whole variable domain, filled in from reference TRBV7-9 and TRBJ2-2, reads DTGVSQNPRHKITKRGQNVTFRCDPISEHNRLYWYRQTLGQGPEFLTYFQNEAQLEKSRLLSDRFSAERPKGSFSTLEIQRTEQGDSAMYLCARSRSTGELFFGEGSRLTVL.

This chain uses TRBV3-1 with TRBJ2-1; D could derive from TRBD1 or TRBD2 (5 bases each). CDR1 is LGHDT, CDR2 YNNKEL, per germline (reference sequence). There are 12 residues in the CDR3. Deletions cut 7 bases from V and 15 bases from J, with 19 bases between. DNA for the CDR3: TGTGCCAGCACCACAAGGGACGGAGCGGTGTTCTTC. This translates into CASTTRDGAVFF.

This clonotype was picked up many times. V gene TRBV6-1 combines with J gene TRBJ2-3, with 10 positions matching TRBD2. The CDR3 has 16 residues. V gave up 5 bases and J gave up 2 bases; unmatched junction bases: 7. Germline values: CDR1 MNHNS, CDR2 SASEGT. The CDR3 coding sequence is TGTGCCAGCAGTCTAGCGGGGGCTCCCTACACAGATACGCAGTATTTT. Protein: CASSLAGAPYTDTQYF.

This clonotype was counted a few times. The genes are TRBV5-1 and TRBJ1-2; TRBD1 agrees at 7 bases. CDR1 is SGHRS and CDR2 is YFSETQ in the germline V gene. There are 15 residues in the CDR3. The ends lost 0 bases at V and 6 bases at J; junction bases unmatched: 8. The CDR3 reads CASSLDVGGADGYTF. CDR3 sequence (DNA): TGCGCCAGCAGCTTGGATGTAGGGGGCGCGGATGGCTACACCTTC.

At least ten counts were recorded for this clonotype. The limits of the CDR3 on the DNA are not certain, so only TCRdb's listed CDR3 is given. V gene TRBV6-5 combines with J gene TRBJ1-5; the tabulated D call, TRBD1, remains unverified against the DNA. The CDR3 totals 16 residues, both ends included. Germline V gene data show CDR1 as MNHEY and CDR2 as SVGAGI. CDR3 sequence reads: CASSTSTGGVNQPQHF.

The CDR3 is CSVEASTGTDTQYF. As DNA, the CDR3 is TGCAGCGTTGAAGCCAGCACAGGCACAGATACGCAGTATTTT. V gene TRBV29-1 combines with J gene TRBJ2-3, with D unresolved. The germline V gene has CDR1 SQVTM and CDR2 ANQGSEA. This CDR3 has 14 residues. V was cut by 1 base and J by 1 base, with 9 bases left in between.

This clonotype was recorded at least ten times. The rearrangement uses TRBV18 and TRBJ2-1; D perhaps matches TRBD2 (6 bases). Germline-derived CDR1 and CDR2 are KGHSH and LQKENI. This CDR3 contains 14 residues. Trimming shortened V by 2 bases and J by 3 bases, and 8 bases separated the two germline ends. CDR3 in DNA: TGTGCCAGCTCACCATTGCGGGACTACAATGAGCAGTTCTTC. Its translation: CASSPLRDYNEQFF.

The sample holds many counts of this clonotype. The chain links TRBV29-1 to TRBJ1-3; D possibly corresponds to TRBD1 (6 bases). Germline lookup yields CDR1 SQVTM and CDR2 ANQGSEA. This CDR3 contains 13 residues. V was cut by 1 base and J by 2 bases, with 6 bases left in between. In DNA form, the CDR3 reads TGCAGCGTTGAAGCAGGGGCTGGAAACACCATATATTTT. Translated: CSVEAGAGNTIYF. Based on the CDR3 plus reference TRBV29-1 and TRBJ1-3, the full variable domain is SAVISQKPSRDICQRGTSLTIQCQVDSQVTMMFWYRQQPGQSLTLIATANQGSEATYESGFVIDKFPISRPNLTFSTLTVSNMSPEDSSIYLCSVEAGAGNTIYFGEGSWLTVV.

V is TRBV7-8 and J is TRBJ1-6, with 7 bases matching TRBD1. Germline-derived CDR1 and CDR2 are SGHVS and FQNEAQ. The CDR3 spans 14 residues. J gave up 7 bases and V 5 bases, and 5 bases lay outside the gene matches. The CDR3 sequence: CASSVRQGNSPLHF. Written as DNA, the CDR3 is TGTGCCAGCAGCGTTAGACAGGGAAATTCACCCCTCCACTTT.

The J gene is TRBJ1-1, the V gene TRBV5-1, with D perhaps TRBD1 (6 bases). The CDR3 has 16 amino acids. Germline V gene data show CDR1 as SGHRS and CDR2 as YFSETQ. V dropped 1 base and J dropped 3 bases, with 16 bases sitting between them. The CDR3 loop is CASSLTPGTRHTEAFF. CDR3 coding DNA: TGCGCCAGCAGCTTGACCCCCGGGACAAGACACACTGAAGCTTTCTTT.

Only a few counts were recorded for this clonotype. This chain uses TRBV4-3 with TRBJ1-1; D is ambiguous. The germline gives CDR1 LGHNA, CDR2 YSLEER. The CDR3 runs to 14 residues. V shed 4 bases and J shed 4 bases, with 13 bases lying between them. The CDR3 is CASSPYRVGTEAFF. CDR3 DNA sequence: TGCGCCAGCAGCCCATATAGGGTGGGCACTGAAGCTTTCTTT.

This clonotype was counted many times. The chain joins TRBV7-9 to TRBJ2-3; a possible D gene is TRBD1 (5 bases). Germline V gives CDR1 SEHNR, CDR2 FQNEAQ (reference sequence). This CDR3 is 15 amino acids long. V was shortened by 2 bases and J by 4 bases, with 13 bases between the two germline ends. The CDR3 protein is CASSLTGIGADTQYF. In DNA, the CDR3 is TGTGCCAGCAGCTTAACAGGCATCGGCGCAGATACGCAGTATTTT.

The V gene is TRBV6-5, the J gene TRBJ2-2; 7 bases are shared with TRBD2. The CDR3 runs to 15 residues. The germline gives CDR1 MNHEY, CDR2 SVGAGI. V shed 2 bases and J 1 base; nucleotides not matched to a gene: 1. CDR3 in amino acids: CASSYKRGNTGELFF. CDR3 in DNA: TGTGCCAGCAGTTACAAGCGGGGGAACACCGGGGAGCTGTTTTTT.

This chain links TRBV29-1 with TRBJ2-1; TRBD2 might be the D (5 bases). CDR3 length: 14 amino acids. The V gene's germline CDR1 is SQVTM and CDR2 ANQGSEA. Trimming took 4 bases from V and 2 from J, leaving 12 bases between them. The CDR3 region is CSVVVGRAYNEQFF. CDR3 in DNA: TGCAGCGTTGTAGTAGGGCGGGCCTACAATGAGCAGTTCTTC.

The CDR3 loop reads CAWTPGQGNQPQHF. The CDR3 DNA sequence: TGTGCCTGGACGCCGGGACAGGGTAATCAGCCCCAGCATTTT. The chain has TRBV30 and TRBJ1-5; TRBD1 agrees at 9 bases. This CDR3 is built from 14 residues. V shed 4 bases and J 4 bases; nucleotides not matched to a gene: 5. CDR1 and CDR2 from the germline V gene are GTSNPN and SVGIG (reference sequence).

This chain connects TRBV4-2 to TRBJ1-2, with D unclear. The CDR3 covers 15 residues. Germline V gives CDR1 LGHNA, CDR2 YNFKEQ. The V end lost 4 bases, the J end lost 1 base, and 13 bases lay between the germline ends. CDR3 amino acids: CASSLPMQNNYGYTF. CDR3 nucleotide sequence: TGTGCCAGCAGCCTCCCAATGCAGAATAACTATGGCTACACCTTC.

This clonotype was recorded many times. The CDR3 DNA follows: TGTGCCAGCAGTTTTTACGGGTTAAATCAGCCCCAGCATTTT. It encodes CASSFYGLNQPQHF. The gene calls are TRBV12-3 or TRBV12-4 and TRBJ1-5; D not resolved. This CDR3 is built from 14 residues. Trimming cost V 3 bases and J 4 bases, with 10 bases left between them.

This clonotype was picked up a small number of times. J is TRBJ1-1 and V is TRBV4-3; D gene ambiguous. V was trimmed by 3 bases and J by 2 bases, leaving 13 bases between them. Germline assignment: CDR1 LGHNA and CDR2 YSLEER. The length of the CDR3 is 15 residues. CDR3 bases: TGCGCCAGCAGCCAGGACTTACACAGTAACACTGAAGCTTTCTTT. Protein sequence: CASSQDLHSNTEAFF.

This clonotype has a count of ten or more. J is TRBJ1-3 and V is TRBV12-3 or TRBV12-4; tentative D call: TRBD1 (6 bases). CDR3 length equals 15 residues. Trimming left V 4 bases short and J 5 bases short, with 15 bases between. The CDR3 DNA reads TGTGCCAGCAGTTCTACTACAGGGTTAAGAAACACCATATATTTT. The encoded protein is CASSSTTGLRNTIYF.